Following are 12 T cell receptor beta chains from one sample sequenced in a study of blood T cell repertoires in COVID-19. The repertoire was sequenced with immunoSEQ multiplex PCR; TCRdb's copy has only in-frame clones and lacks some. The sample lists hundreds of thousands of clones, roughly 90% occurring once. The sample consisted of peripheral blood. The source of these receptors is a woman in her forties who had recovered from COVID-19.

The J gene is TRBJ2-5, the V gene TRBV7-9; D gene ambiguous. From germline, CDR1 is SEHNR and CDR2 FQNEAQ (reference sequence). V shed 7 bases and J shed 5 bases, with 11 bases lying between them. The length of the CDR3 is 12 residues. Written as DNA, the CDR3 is TGTGCCAGCACCCCAGACGGGGAGACCCAGTACTTC. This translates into CASTPDGETQYF.

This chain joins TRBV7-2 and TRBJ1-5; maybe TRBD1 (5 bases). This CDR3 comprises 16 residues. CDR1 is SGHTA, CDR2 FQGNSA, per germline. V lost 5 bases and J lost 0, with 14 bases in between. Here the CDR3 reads CASSHDSGASNQPQHF. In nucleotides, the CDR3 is TGTGCCAGCAGCCATGACAGTGGAGCTAGCAATCAGCCCCAGCATTTT.

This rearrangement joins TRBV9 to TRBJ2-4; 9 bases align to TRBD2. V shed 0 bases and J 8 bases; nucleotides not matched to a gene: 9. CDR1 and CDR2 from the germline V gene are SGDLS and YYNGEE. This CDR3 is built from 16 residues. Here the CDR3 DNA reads TGTGCCAGCAGCGTAGGTTTTAGCGGGAGTATACACATTCAGTACTTC. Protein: CASSVGFSGSIHIQYF.

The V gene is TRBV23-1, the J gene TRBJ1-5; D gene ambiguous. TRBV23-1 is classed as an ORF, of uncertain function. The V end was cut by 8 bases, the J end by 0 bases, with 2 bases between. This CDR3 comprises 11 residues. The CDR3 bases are TGCGCCAGCCATAGCAATCAGCCCCAGCATTTT. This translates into CASHSNQPQHF.

The CDR3 sequence is CASFSREGADEKLFF. In nucleotides, the CDR3 is TGTGCCAGCTTTTCCCGGGAGGGGGCGGATGAAAAACTGTTTTTT. This sequence joins TRBV28 and TRBJ1-4; 7 positions match TRBD1. The germline V gene encodes CDR1 MDHEN and CDR2 SYDVKM. This CDR3 is built from 15 residues. Trimming at V came to 8 bases and at J to 6 bases, leaving 12 bases not matched to a gene.

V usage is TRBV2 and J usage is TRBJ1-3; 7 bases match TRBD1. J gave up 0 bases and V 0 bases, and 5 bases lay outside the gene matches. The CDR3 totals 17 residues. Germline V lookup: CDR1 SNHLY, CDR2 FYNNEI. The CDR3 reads CASSEAAQGFSGNTIYF. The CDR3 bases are TGTGCCAGCAGTGAAGCTGCACAGGGGTTCTCTGGAAACACCATATATTTT. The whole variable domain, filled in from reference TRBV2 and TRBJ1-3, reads EPEVTQTPSHQVTQMGQEVILRCVPISNHLYFYWYRQILGQKVEFLVSFYNNEISEKSEIFDDQFSVERPDGSNFTLKIRSTKLEDSAMYFCASSEAAQGFSGNTIYFGEGSWLTVV.

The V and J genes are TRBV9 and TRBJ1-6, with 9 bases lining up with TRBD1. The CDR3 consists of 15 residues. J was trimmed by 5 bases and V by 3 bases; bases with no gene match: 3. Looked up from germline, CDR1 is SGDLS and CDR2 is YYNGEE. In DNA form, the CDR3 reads TGTGCCAGCAGCGGGGGACAGGGCAATAATTCACCCCTCCACTTT. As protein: CASSGGQGNNSPLHF.

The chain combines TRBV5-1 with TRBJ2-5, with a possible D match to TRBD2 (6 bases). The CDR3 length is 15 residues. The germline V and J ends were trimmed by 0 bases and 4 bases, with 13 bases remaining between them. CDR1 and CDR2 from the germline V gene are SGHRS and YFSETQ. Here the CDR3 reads CASSLDPGRTETQYF. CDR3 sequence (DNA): TGCGCCAGCAGCTTGGACCCAGGGAGGACAGAGACCCAGTACTTC.

The CDR3 loop is CASSTLLAGPYEQYF. The CDR3 DNA reads TGTGCCAGCAGTACACTACTAGCGGGCCCCTACGAGCAGTACTTC. The chain joins TRBV6-5 to TRBJ2-7; TRBD2 aligns across 9 bases. V shed 5 bases, J shed 2 bases, and the junction held 7 bases outside the gene matches. The germline V gene has CDR1 MNHEY and CDR2 SVGAGI. The CDR3 sequence is 15 residues long.

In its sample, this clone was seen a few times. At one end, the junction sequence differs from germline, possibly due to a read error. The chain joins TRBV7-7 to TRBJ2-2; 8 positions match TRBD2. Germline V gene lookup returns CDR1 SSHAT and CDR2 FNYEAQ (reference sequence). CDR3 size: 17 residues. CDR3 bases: TGTGCTAGCAGCTTAGCGAAGGGAGCGGGAGCCGCCGGGGAGCTGTTTTTT. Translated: CASSLAKGAGAAGELFF. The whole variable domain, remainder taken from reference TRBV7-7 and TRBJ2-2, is GAGVSQSPRYKVTKRGQDVTLRCDPISSHATLYWYQQALGQGPEFLTYFNYEAQPDKSGLPSDRFSAERPEGSISTLTIQRTEQRDSAMYRCASSLAKGAGAAGELFFGEGSRLTVL.

The CDR3 region is CASSETPAGVQETQYF. The CDR3 nucleotides are TGTGCCAGCAGTGAAACTCCAGCGGGGGTACAAGAGACCCAGTACTTC. The gene calls are TRBV2 and TRBJ2-5, with TRBD2 matching over 8 bases. With V trimmed by 2 bases and J by 2 bases, 7 bases remained unmatched. This CDR3 is 16 amino acids long. Germline V CDR1 and CDR2: SNHLY, FYNNEI.

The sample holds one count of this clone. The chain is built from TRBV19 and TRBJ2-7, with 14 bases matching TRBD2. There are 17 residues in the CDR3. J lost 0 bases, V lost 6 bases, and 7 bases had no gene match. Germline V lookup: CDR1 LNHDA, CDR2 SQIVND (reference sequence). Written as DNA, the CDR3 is TGTGCCAGTAGAAAATCCGGGACTAGCGGGAGCTCCTACGAGCAGTACTTC. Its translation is CASRKSGTSGSSYEQYF.